This T cell receptor beta chain was identified during a study of T cells in tuberculosis. CDR1 and CDR2 from the germline V gene are SNHLY and FYNNEI. V lost 8 bases and J 3 bases, leaving 11 bases between the germline ends. The CDR3 length is 13 residues. The protocol was immunoSEQ multiplex PCR, while the TCRdb copy is restricted to in-frame clones and leaves out a portion. In the table there are over 25,000 clones, roughly 95% of which are singletons. This clonotype was sampled from a donor between 10 and 29 years old with latent tuberculosis or without tuberculosis infection. This chain uses TRBV2 with TRBJ2-1, with D maybe TRBD2 (6 bases). Sequenced: PBMCs. CDR3 residues: CASGRSGYNEQFF. The CDR3 DNA follows: TGTGCCAGCGGGAGGTCGGGCTACAATGAGCAGTTCTTC.